This passage covers 13 T cell receptor beta chains from one sample sequenced in a study of blood T cells in healthy people across ages. Next came a second PCR, run for roughly 7 to 12 cycles, which used a sample-barcoded 5' primer along with a J-beta primer mix. TCRdb ran MiXCR on the 5' RACE reads and lists one entry per CDR3 protein. Of some 1.5 million distinct CDR3 sequences in the sample, approximately 30% were seen once. The sample consisted of blood. Every receptor here comes from a woman aged 25 to 39 in good health.

V is TRBV5-1 and J is TRBJ1-6; perhaps TRBD1 as D (5 bases). Germline loops: CDR1 SGHRS, CDR2 YFSETQ. V shed 4 bases and J shed 6 bases, with 14 bases lying between them. The CDR3 contains 15 residues. The CDR3 is CASSQQVGGNSPLHF. The CDR3 DNA reads TGCGCCAGCAGCCAACAGGTTGGAGGTAATTCACCCCTCCACTTT. Filled out from reference TRBV5-1 and TRBJ1-6, the complete variable domain reads KAGVTQTPRYLIKTRGQQVTLSCSPISGHRSVSWYQQTPGQGLQFLFEYFSETQRNKGNFPGRFSGRQFSNSRSEMNVSTLELGDSALYLCASSQQVGGNSPLHFGNGTRLTVT.

On this clonotype: A much larger clone sits a single nucleotide away, making a read error possible. The V call is TRBV20-1, the J call TRBJ2-4, with TRBD2 matching 7 bases. CDR1 is DFQATT, CDR2 SNEGSKA, per germline (reference sequence). J lost 8 bases, V lost 3 bases, and 10 bases had no gene match. The CDR3 sequence is 14 residues long. CDR3 region: CSASAGVGADIQYF. CDR3 DNA: TGCAGTGCTAGCGCGGGGGTAGGGGCGGACATTCAGTACTTC.

V and J are TRBV9 and TRBJ2-4; 9 nucleotides match TRBD2. This CDR3 contains 18 residues. Looked up from germline, CDR1 is SGDLS and CDR2 is YYNGEE. V lost 0 bases to trimming and J lost 13 bases; unmatched junction nucleotides: 20. The CDR3: CASSVVLAGANSYNEQYF. In nucleotides, the CDR3 is TGTGCCAGCAGCGTAGTACTAGCGGGCGCCAACTCCTACAATGAGCAGTACTTC.

Of note for this clonotype: Because it lacks the conserved phenylalanine or tryptophan at the end, this CDR3 is likely a read error. The chain recombines TRBV5-6 with TRBJ2-3; tentatively, D is TRBD1 or TRBD2 (6 bases each). The V end was cut by 7 bases, the J end by 0 bases, with 15 bases between. The CDR3 runs 15 residues. Germline V gene lookup returns CDR1 SGHDT and CDR2 YYEEEE. CDR3 protein: CASGGTPASTDTQYC. The CDR3 coding sequence is TGTGCCAGCGGAGGGACACCGGCTAGCACAGATACGCAGTATTGT.

This clonotype showed up just a few times. A read error may produce the germline difference seen at one junction end. This rearrangement joins TRBV4-1 to TRBJ2-4, with 7 bases that match TRBD1. The DNA end is more similar to TRBJ2-7, so the J call may be wrong. Germline V lookup: CDR1 MGHRA, CDR2 YSYEKL. The CDR3 covers 14 residues. This chain's CDR3 is CASSQVGGINEQYF. CDR3 bases: TGCGCCAGCAGTCAAGTAGGGGGCATCAACGAGCAGTACTTC.

This clonotype was seen repeatedly, ten times or more. The rearrangement links TRBV5-1 to TRBJ2-7; TRBD1 aligns across 7 bases. V lost 4 bases and J lost 6; bases outside the gene matches: 10. The CDR3 runs to 14 residues. Looked up from germline, CDR1 is SGHRS and CDR2 is YFSETQ. The DNA of the CDR3 is TGCGCCAGCAGCCCGATGACAGGGATGGGCGAGCAGTACTTC. Its protein product is CASSPMTGMGEQYF.

This clonotype was seen more than once but under ten times. The chain combines TRBV5-1 with TRBJ2-3, with D possibly being TRBD2 (5 bases). CDR3 length equals 16 residues. With 6 bases removed from V and 4 bases from J, the gap between germline ends came to 21 bases. The germline V gene has CDR1 SGHRS and CDR2 YFSETQ. The CDR3 spells CASNPTLSEGADTQYF. The CDR3 DNA follows: TGCGCCAGCAACCCCACCCTTTCTGAGGGTGCAGATACGCAGTATTTT.

This clonotype was seen a few times. The chain has TRBV7-2 and TRBJ2-4; TRBD2 aligns across 9 bases. The CDR3 contains 16 residues. The V segment lost 5 bases and the J segment 5 bases; nucleotides outside the gene matches: 10. Per germline, CDR1 SGHTA and CDR2 FQGNSA. This chain's CDR3 is CASSKSIASGENIQYF. In DNA, the CDR3 is TGTGCCAGCAGCAAGAGCATAGCTAGCGGGGAAAACATTCAGTACTTC.

This clonotype has a handful of counts. V usage is TRBV29-1 and J usage is TRBJ1-1; D might be TRBD1 (5 bases). This CDR3 contains 14 residues. V shed 3 bases and J shed 1 base, with 12 bases lying between them. Germline assignment: CDR1 SQVTM and CDR2 ANQGSEA. CDR3 region: CSVEVQGENTEAFF. The CDR3 nucleotides read TGCAGCGTTGAGGTCCAGGGTGAGAACACTGAAGCTTTCTTT.

This clonotype was observed a handful of times. The rearrangement uses TRBV6-2 or TRBV6-3 and TRBJ2-7; no definite D call. CDR3 length: 12 residues. Trimming took off 2 bases at V and 6 bases at J, with 8 bases between the two ends. Germline V gene sequence: CDR1 MNHEY, CDR2 SVGEGT. This CDR3 is CASSYDPPEQYF. The DNA of the CDR3 is TGTGCCAGCAGTTACGACCCTCCCGAGCAGTACTTC.

There are many counts of this clonotype. The V gene is TRBV20-1, the J gene TRBJ1-4; 10 bases agree with TRBD1. Looked up from germline, CDR1 is DFQATT and CDR2 is SNEGSKA (reference sequence). Unmatched junction bases numbered 8, after V lost 3 bases and J lost 7 bases. CDR3 length: 15 amino acids. The CDR3 is CSASSVDRGREKLFF. The CDR3 DNA reads as TGCAGTGCTAGTAGTGTTGACAGGGGGCGTGAAAAACTGTTTTTT.

In its sample, this clonotype was seen a few times. This chain uses TRBV20-1 with TRBJ2-6; the D gene could be TRBD1 or TRBD2 (5 bases each). CDR1 is DFQATT, CDR2 SNEGSKA, per germline (reference sequence). Trimming removed 5 bases from V and 3 bases from J, with 14 bases in between. The CDR3 spans 15 residues. CDR3 residues: CSAVGGSGGANVLTF. CDR3 nucleotides: TGCAGTGCTGTTGGGGGTTCCGGTGGGGCCAACGTCCTGACTTTC.

This chain connects TRBV7-9 to TRBJ1-2; a possible D gene is TRBD1 (6 bases). This CDR3 region has 15 residues. Germline CDR1 SEHNR, CDR2 FQNEAQ (reference sequence). Deletions cut 0 bases from V and 6 bases from J, with 14 bases between. The CDR3 is CASSLAGRGVHGYTF. CDR3 in DNA: TGTGCCAGCAGCTTAGCGGGCAGGGGTGTGCATGGCTACACCTTC. The complete variable domain, with remaining parts taken from reference TRBV7-9 and TRBJ1-2, reads DTGVSQNPRHKITKRGQNVTFRCDPISEHNRLYWYRQTLGQGPEFLTYFQNEAQLEKSRLLSDRFSAERPKGSFSTLEIQRTEQGDSAMYLCASSLAGRGVHGYTFGSGTRLTVV.